The 17 T cell receptor beta chains below come from one sample, sequenced in a study of T cell repertoires in cytomegalovirus infection. TCRdb re-called the reads with MiXCR, one entry per CDR3 protein. The sample lists approximately 140,000 distinct CDR3 sequences, 7% to 9.5% occurring once. Sequences were obtained from PBMCs. Source of these receptors: a human donor in good health (CMV status not recorded). Some clones in this sample may be carry-over from other donors' samples.

This clonotype appeared many times. The chain joins TRBV5-5 to TRBJ1-1; no definite D call. Germline CDR1 and CDR2: SGHKS and YYEKEE (reference sequence). CDR3 length: 14 amino acids. Trimming shortened V by 2 bases and J by 7 bases, and 15 bases separated the two germline ends. The CDR3 is CASSLVQPGVEAFF. The DNA of the CDR3 is TGTGCCAGCAGCTTAGTACAGCCTGGTGTTGAAGCTTTCTTT.

This clonotype has ten or more counts. V gene TRBV12-3 or TRBV12-4 combines with J gene TRBJ2-5; 10 bases are a match to TRBD2. The CDR3 spans 17 residues. Trimming took 6 bases from V and 4 from J; bases not matched to a gene: 14. The CDR3 spells CASSPPPFSGGIETQYF. In nucleotides, the CDR3 is TGTGCCAGCAGCCCGCCCCCGTTTAGCGGGGGGATAGAGACCCAGTACTTC.

The chain carries TRBV29-1 and TRBJ2-1; 9 nucleotides match TRBD2. Germline V gene data show CDR1 as SQVTM and CDR2 as ANQGSEA. V shed 8 bases and J 7 bases; nucleotides not matched to a gene: 12. CDR3 size: 14 residues. The CDR3 loop is CSFRGGALENEQFF. Written as DNA, the CDR3 is TGCAGCTTTCGCGGGGGGGCCCTGGAAAATGAGCAGTTCTTC.

This clonotype was found many times. This sequence joins TRBV14 and TRBJ1-4, with a tentative D call TRBD1 (6 bases). Between the trimmed V and J ends, which lost 6 bases and 7 bases, there was a span of 15 bases. The germline V gene encodes CDR1 SGHDN and CDR2 FVKESK. The CDR3 spans 14 residues. The CDR3 is CASSKTQQGEKLFF. In DNA form, the CDR3 reads TGTGCCAGCAGTAAGACCCAACAGGGTGAAAAACTGTTTTTT.

The table lists this clonotype with many counts. CDR3 amino acids: CASSQDLLAKNIQYF. The CDR3, as DNA: TGCGCCAGCAGCCAAGATCTACTAGCCAAAAACATTCAGTACTTC. The chain combines TRBV4-1 with TRBJ2-4; no clear D gene. From germline, CDR1 is MGHRA and CDR2 YSYEKL. CDR3 length: 15 amino acids. V was clipped by 0 bases and J by 0 bases, with 6 bases between them.

This clonotype was counted ten times or more. The chain links TRBV5-4 to TRBJ2-7; 8 bases are a match to TRBD1. V was pared by 4 bases and J by 6 bases, with 6 bases of the junction left unmatched. The germline gives CDR1 SGHNT, CDR2 YYREEE (reference sequence). The CDR3 has 13 amino acids. The CDR3, as DNA: TGTGCCAGCAGCAGGACAGGGTCCACCGAGCAGTACTTC. Translated: CASSRTGSTEQYF.

This clonotype showed up many times. The chain uses TRBV5-4 and TRBJ1-1, with 7 bases identical to TRBD1. This CDR3 is built from 13 residues. The V gene end was trimmed by 0 bases and the J gene end by 8 bases; junction bases not matched to a gene: 4. Germline CDR1 and CDR2: SGHNT and YYREEE (reference sequence). The CDR3 coding sequence is TGTGCCAGCAGCTTGGAGACAGGGAGGGAAGCTTTCTTT. This gives the protein CASSLETGREAFF. The full variable domain, with the rest looked up from reference TRBV5-4 and TRBJ1-1, is ETGVTQSPTHLIKTRGQQVTLRCSSQSGHNTVSWYQQALGQGPQFIFQYYREEENGRGNFPPRFSGLQFPNYSSELNVNALELDDSALYLCASSLETGREAFFGQGTRLTVV.

This clonotype was seen many times. This rearrangement joins TRBV3-1 to TRBJ1-2, with TRBD1 as a possible D gene (6 bases). Germline CDR1 is LGHDT and CDR2 is YNNKEL (reference sequence). This CDR3 has 14 residues. Trimming took 2 bases from V and 3 from J, leaving 10 bases between them. The CDR3 nucleotides are TGTGCCAGCAGCCAAAGACAGGTTGACTATGGCTACACCTTC. Translating gives CASSQRQVDYGYTF.

This clonotype has ten or more counts. This rearrangement joins TRBV9 to TRBJ2-1, with 7 bases that match TRBD2. The CDR3 length is 15 residues. After removal of 2 bases from V and 3 bases from J, the junction contained 5 bases not matched to a gene. Germline values: CDR1 SGDLS, CDR2 YYNGEE. The CDR3 loop reads CASSVGGGRYNEQFF. CDR3 nucleotide sequence: TGTGCCAGCAGCGTGGGCGGGGGACGCTACAATGAGCAGTTCTTC.

In its sample, this clonotype was seen many times. The chain combines TRBV28 with TRBJ1-6; 7 bases align to TRBD1. Germline loops: CDR1 MDHEN, CDR2 SYDVKM. With V trimmed by 6 bases and J by 9 bases, 11 bases remained unmatched. The CDR3 has 15 residues. The DNA for the CDR3 is TGTGCCAGCAGACGGGACAGCCTTCCTGGTTCACCCCTCCACTTT. Translation: CASRRDSLPGSPLHF.

This clonotype has just a few counts. CDR3 sequence (DNA): TGCGCCAGCAGCGTCATCCCCAAGAACACCGGGGAGCTGTTTTTT. Protein: CASSVIPKNTGELFF. The chain recombines TRBV5-1 with TRBJ2-2, with D unresolved. Trimming removed 4 bases at V and 1 base at J, with 11 bases between. The CDR3 totals 15 residues. In germline, CDR1 is SGHRS, CDR2 YFSETQ.

This clonotype has just a few counts. The chain couples TRBV5-1 to TRBJ2-1; TRBD1 matches 7 bases. The CDR3 totals 15 residues. V trimming: 0 bases; J trimming: 8 bases; junction bases outside the gene matches: 8. Germline lookup yields CDR1 SGHRS and CDR2 YFSETQ. The CDR3 DNA reads TGCGCCAGCAGCTTGGTACTACAGGGGTCGCATGAGCAGTTCTTC. The encoded protein is CASSLVLQGSHEQFF. The full variable domain, completed using reference TRBV5-1 and TRBJ2-1, is KAGVTQTPRYLIKTRGQQVTLSCSPISGHRSVSWYQQTPGQGLQFLFEYFSETQRNKGNFPGRFSGRQFSNSRSEMNVSTLELGDSALYLCASSLVLQGSHEQFFGPGTRLTVL.

On this clonotype: A read error is possible here, since a much larger clone lies one base away. The chain has TRBV12-3 or TRBV12-4 and TRBJ2-5; 7 nucleotides match TRBD1. The length of the CDR3 is 14 residues. Trimming took 4 bases from V and 4 from J; bases not matched to a gene: 6. The CDR3 DNA is TGTGCCAGCAGTTCAGGGGGTAGGGGAGAGACCCAGTACTTC. Translating gives CASSSGGRGETQYF.

This clonotype was recorded many times. The CDR3 loop is CASSQETGLSYNEQFF. CDR3 nucleotide sequence: TGTGCCAGCAGCCAAGAAACAGGACTCTCCTACAATGAGCAGTTCTTC. The chain employs TRBV4-2 and TRBJ2-1, with D possibly called TRBD1 or TRBD2 (5 bases each). The CDR3 is made up of 16 amino acids. In germline, CDR1 is LGHNA, CDR2 YNFKEQ. Between the trimmed V and J ends, which lost 0 bases and 0 bases, there was a span of 9 bases.

J is TRBJ1-6 and V is TRBV25-1; the D is unclear. V was cut by 3 bases and J by 10 bases, with 7 bases left in between. CDR1 and CDR2 (germline): MGHDK, SYGVNS. The CDR3 has 12 residues. The CDR3 is CASSEASSPLHF. The CDR3 DNA follows: TGTGCCAGCAGTGAGGCTTCCTCACCCCTCCACTTT. The entire variable domain, with the rest obtained from reference TRBV25-1 and TRBJ1-6, is as follows: EADIYQTPRYLVIGTGKKITLECSQTMGHDKMYWYQQDPGMELHLIHYSYGVNSTEKGDLSSESTVSRIRTEHFPLTLESARPSHTSQYLCASSEASSPLHFGNGTRLTVT.

This clonotype was seen ten or more times. CDR3 loop: CASSSQGIGSPLHF. Written as DNA, the CDR3 is TGTGCCAGCAGCTCCCAAGGGATCGGTTCACCCCTCCACTTT. The V call is TRBV7-9, the J call TRBJ1-6, with D uncertain. V lost 4 bases and J 9 bases, leaving 13 bases between the germline ends. The CDR3 length is 14 residues. The germline gives CDR1 SEHNR, CDR2 FQNEAQ (reference sequence). Looking up the rest from reference TRBV7-9 and TRBJ1-6 gives the full variable domain: DTGVSQNPRHKITKRGQNVTFRCDPISEHNRLYWYRQTLGQGPEFLTYFQNEAQLEKSRLLSDRFSAERPKGSFSTLEIQRTEQGDSAMYLCASSSQGIGSPLHFGNGTRLTVT.

This clonotype was picked up many times. This chain links TRBV20-1 with TRBJ1-4; 7 bases match TRBD1. Germline V gene lookup returns CDR1 DFQATT and CDR2 SNEGSKA (reference sequence). This CDR3 contains 12 residues. The trim removed 5 bases at V and 15 bases at J, leaving 12 bases unmatched. CDR3 residues: CSAPLQQGHVFF. DNA for the CDR3: TGCAGTGCTCCCCTCCAACAGGGGCATGTGTTTTTT.